This passage covers 13 T cell receptor beta chains from one sample sequenced in a study of cytomegalovirus exposure and HLA in healthy donors. PCR was performed using 60 Vbeta and 13 Jbeta primers. Data came from immunoSEQ multiplex PCR; TCRdb stores just in-frame clones and leaves some out. The sample lists approximately 140,000 clones, roughly 80% occurring once. The sequencing sample was made of PBMCs. The receptor source for this set is a man younger than 30 in good health and CMV-seronegative.

The chain uses TRBV7-2 and TRBJ1-2; 7 nucleotides line up with TRBD1. Germline values: CDR1 SGHTA, CDR2 FQGNSA. With V trimmed by 4 bases and J by 0 bases, 14 bases remained unmatched. The CDR3 runs to 18 residues. The CDR3 sequence: CASSSAGTDYSTNYGYTF. The CDR3 nucleotides are TGTGCCAGCAGCTCCGCAGGGACAGATTATAGCACTAACTATGGCTACACCTTC.

The chain has TRBV23-1 and TRBJ2-3, with D possibly TRBD1 on 6 matching bases. Being an ORF, TRBV23-1 has a function that is uncertain. The CDR3 has 15 residues. Trimming removed 4 bases at V and 4 bases at J, with 15 bases between. The CDR3 sequence is CASSLRQAIADTQYF. DNA for the CDR3: TGCGCCAGCAGTCTTCGACAGGCAATCGCAGATACGCAGTATTTT.

DNA of the CDR3: TGTGCCAGCAGCTTACAGGGGAATTCACCCCTCCACTTT. This encodes CASSLQGNSPLHF. The chain uses TRBV7-6 and TRBJ1-6, with D tentatively TRBD1 (6 bases). The V end lost 2 bases, the J end lost 7 bases, and 6 bases lay between the germline ends. The length of the CDR3 is 13 residues. CDR1 is SGHVS, CDR2 FNYEAQ, per germline.

The V call is TRBV6-5, the J call TRBJ1-1; D perhaps matches TRBD1 (6 bases). The CDR3 totals 15 residues. Per germline, CDR1 MNHEY and CDR2 SVGAGI. Deletions cut 7 bases from V and 6 bases from J, with 21 bases between. The CDR3 nucleotides read TGTGCCAGCATTCCAAGGCAGGGGTTGGTATCTGAAGCTTTCTTT. As protein: CASIPRQGLVSEAFF.

The chain carries TRBV12-5 and TRBJ2-1; weak D call: TRBD1 (6 bases). The V gene lost 5 bases and the J gene lost 2 bases, with 10 bases spanning the gap. Germline V gives CDR1 LGHNT, CDR2 FRNRAP. CDR3 length: 14 residues. CDR3 sequence: CASGPWDTYNEQFF. The DNA of the CDR3 is TGTGCTAGTGGTCCATGGGACACCTACAATGAGCAGTTCTTC.

V is TRBV5-4 and J is TRBJ1-6; TRBD1 is a possible D gene (5 bases). This CDR3 has 15 residues. V lost 4 bases and J lost 10, with 18 bases in between. Germline CDR1 reads SGHNT; CDR2 reads YYREEE (reference sequence). The CDR3 region is CASSPNRGSMSPLHF. The DNA for the CDR3 is TGTGCCAGCAGCCCGAATAGGGGCTCGATGTCACCCCTCCACTTT.

Concerning this clone: Other DNA sequences in this specimen translate into the identical CDR3. V gene TRBV7-2 combines with J gene TRBJ1-3, with D possibly TRBD1 on 5 matching bases. Germline V gene sequence: CDR1 SGHTA, CDR2 FQGNSA. Between the trimmed V and J ends, which lost 5 bases and 0 bases, there was a span of 8 bases. The CDR3 is 14 residues long. The CDR3 loop is CASSPGYSGNTIYF. The CDR3 bases are TGTGCCAGCAGCCCAGGGTACTCTGGAAACACCATATATTTT.

This clone was seen a handful of times. The genes are TRBV7-2 and TRBJ2-7; the D gene is possibly TRBD1 (6 bases). V gave up 8 bases and J gave up 2 bases, with 19 bases separating them. This CDR3 is 15 amino acids long. CDR1 and CDR2 (germline): SGHTA, FQGNSA. The CDR3 coding sequence is TGTGCCAGCGGACCGTATCCCGAGGGGGCCTACGAGCAGTACTTC. Translating gives CASGPYPEGAYEQYF.

The chain recombines TRBV27 with TRBJ1-1, with 7 bases matching TRBD1. The V gene end was trimmed by 6 bases and the J gene end by 0 bases; junction bases not matched to a gene: 1. The CDR3 runs 13 residues. Per germline, CDR1 MNHEY and CDR2 SMNVEV (reference sequence). The CDR3 region is CASSRGVNTEAFF. The CDR3 nucleotides are TGTGCCAGCAGCAGGGGGGTGAACACTGAAGCTTTCTTT.

This chain uses TRBV15 with TRBJ2-3, with TRBD1 identical over 7 bases. CDR1 and CDR2 from the germline V gene are LNHNV and YYDKDF (reference sequence). V was pared by 4 bases and J by 0 bases, with 7 bases of the junction left unmatched. The CDR3 has 16 residues. CDR3 DNA: TGTGCCACCAGCACGGGACAGACTGCCAGCACAGATACGCAGTATTTT. This gives the protein CATSTGQTASTDTQYF.

This clone was seen a handful of times. V is TRBV6-6 and J is TRBJ1-2; TRBD1 is a possible D gene (5 bases). This CDR3 is 13 amino acids long. The germline gives CDR1 MNHNY, CDR2 SVGAGI (reference sequence). V was pared by 6 bases and J by 6 bases, with 14 bases between. The CDR3 DNA follows: TGTGCCAGCAGGTTTAGGCCGGGGGATGGCTACACCTTC. Encoded protein: CASRFRPGDGYTF.

The chain is built from TRBV5-4 and TRBJ2-2; no clear D. V gave up 2 bases and J gave up 7 bases, with 9 bases separating them. The CDR3 is 13 residues long. Germline CDR1 reads SGHNT; CDR2 reads YYREEE (reference sequence). The chain's CDR3 is CASSFGSNGELFF. In DNA form, the CDR3 reads TGTGCCAGCAGCTTCGGTTCGAACGGGGAGCTGTTTTTT.

This clone has just one count. J is TRBJ1-1 and V is TRBV19; D is ambiguous. There are 16 residues in the CDR3. The V end was cut by 1 base, the J end by 1 base, with 13 bases between. Germline V CDR1 and CDR2: LNHDA, SQIVND (reference sequence). The CDR3 loop reads CASSIGPETRNTEAFF. DNA of the CDR3: TGTGCCAGTAGTATAGGGCCCGAAACACGGAACACTGAAGCTTTCTTT.